The 25 T cell receptor beta chains reported below all come from one sample, sequenced in a study of monozygotic twins with inflammatory bowel disease. From its re-call of the 5' RACE reads, TCRdb lists each CDR3 protein once, without DNA. This sample's table reports around 220,000 distinct CDR3 sequences. The specimen sequenced was blood. Receptors originate from a human donor with ulcerative colitis or Crohn's disease, or a healthy co-twin of an affected twin (not recorded which).

The chain joins TRBV20-1 to TRBJ2-2; TCRdb's D call of TRBD2 is untestable without DNA. CDR1 is DFQATT and CDR2 is SNEGSKA in the germline V gene (reference sequence). The CDR3 runs to 15 residues. CDR3 residues: CSARSSGRDTGELFF.

This chain uses TRBV6-1 with TRBJ2-2; the D call from TCRdb, TRBD2, cannot be confirmed without DNA. In germline, CDR1 is MNHNS, CDR2 SASEGT. There are 15 residues in the CDR3. CDR3 region: CASRTGLAGTGELFF.

This chain joins TRBV27 and TRBJ2-7; TCRdb's D gene call, TRBD2, goes unchecked for lack of DNA. Per germline, CDR1 MNHEY and CDR2 SMNVEV (reference sequence). The CDR3 contains 15 residues. CDR3 residues: CASSKGGLAGVEQYF.

The CDR3 reads CSVEDPGGELFF. V and J are TRBV29-1 and TRBJ2-2. The CDR3 has 12 residues. Germline CDR1 SQVTM, CDR2 ANQGSEA.

This chain joins TRBV19 and TRBJ2-3; the TRBD2 assignment by TCRdb is unverifiable without DNA. Germline lookup yields CDR1 LNHDA and CDR2 SQIVND (reference sequence). The CDR3 is made up of 15 amino acids. The CDR3 loop reads CASSILAGGTDTQYF.

The V gene is TRBV6-5, the J gene TRBJ1-1. The germline CDR1 and CDR2 sequences are MNHEY and SVGAGI. CDR3 length: 13 amino acids. The CDR3 sequence is CASSYHSSTEAFF.

The chain has TRBV7-6 and TRBJ2-5; with no DNA, the TCRdb D assignment of TRBD2 cannot be verified. This CDR3 comprises 14 residues. Germline V gives CDR1 SGHVS, CDR2 FNYEAQ. The CDR3 loop reads CASQGPGFQETQYF.

V gene TRBV11-2 combines with J gene TRBJ2-5; TCRdb outputs TRBD1, but without DNA this stays unchecked. CDR1 is SGHAT, CDR2 FQNNGV, per germline. CDR3 length equals 18 residues. This CDR3 is CASSLVGRWAGPGETQYF.

The genes are TRBV5-1 and TRBJ2-5; TCRdb's D call of TRBD2 is untestable without DNA. Germline lookup yields CDR1 SGHRS and CDR2 YFSETQ. The CDR3 runs to 15 residues. This CDR3 is CASSLAGDLGATQYF.

This chain links TRBV12-3 or TRBV12-4 with TRBJ1-5. The CDR3 loop spans 11 amino acids. CDR3 residues: CASSLSQPQHF.

The chain couples TRBV5-1 to TRBJ1-5. The CDR3 sequence is 15 residues long. Germline loops: CDR1 SGHRS, CDR2 YFSETQ. The chain's CDR3 is CASSLDSPSNQPQHF.

The J gene is TRBJ2-6, the V gene TRBV11-2; TCRdb's assignment of TRBD1 cannot be checked, as there is no DNA. This CDR3 spans 17 amino acids. CDR1 is SGHAT and CDR2 is FQNNGV in the germline V gene. This chain's CDR3 is CASSAGTGSSGANVLTF. The variable domain in full, with the rest retrieved from reference TRBV11-2 and TRBJ2-6, is EAGVAQSPRYKIIEKRQSVAFWCNPISGHATLYWYQQILGQGPKLLIQFQNNGVVDDSQLPKDRFSAERLKGVDSTLKIQPAKLEDSAVYLCASSAGTGSSGANVLTFGAGSRLTVL.

The chain joins TRBV6-1 to TRBJ1-6. CDR3 size: 15 residues. CDR1 and CDR2 (germline): MNHNS, SASEGT. CDR3 sequence: CASSPGVPLPSPLHF.

The CDR3 reads CASSSGDRSPEQYF. The rearrangement joins TRBV6-5 to TRBJ2-7; no DNA is available, so the TRBD1 call from TCRdb remains unchecked. CDR1 is MNHEY, CDR2 SVGAGI, per germline. This CDR3 spans 14 amino acids.

V is TRBV7-2 and J is TRBJ2-2; TCRdb lists TRBD2, though no DNA is available to test this call. This CDR3 region has 17 residues. Germline-derived CDR1 and CDR2 are SGHTA and FQGNSA. Here the CDR3 reads CASSLTSGSSRGGELFF.

The chain is built from TRBV12-3 or TRBV12-4 and TRBJ2-1; TCRdb lists TRBD2, though no DNA is available to test this call. The CDR3 consists of 15 residues. The CDR3 region is CASSPRYVGANEQFF.

This chain uses TRBV18 with TRBJ2-7; TCRdb's D call of TRBD1 is untestable without DNA. Germline V gene lookup returns CDR1 KGHSH and CDR2 LQKENI. This CDR3 comprises 14 residues. Here the CDR3 reads CASSPDRIIHEQYF.

The chain employs TRBV6-1 and TRBJ2-3. The CDR3 runs to 14 residues. The germline V gene has CDR1 MNHNS and CDR2 SASEGT. CDR3 in amino acids: CASRDGASADTQYF.

The V gene is TRBV7-2, the J gene TRBJ1-5; TCRdb outputs TRBD1, but without DNA this stays unchecked. The CDR3 sequence is 13 residues long. In germline, CDR1 is SGHTA, CDR2 FQGNSA. This CDR3 is CASSLVQGGPQHF.

The chain couples TRBV5-1 to TRBJ2-1. The V gene's germline CDR1 is SGHRS and CDR2 YFSETQ. CDR3 length equals 16 residues. CDR3 protein: CASSLKQWGAYNEQFF.

CDR3: CASSLGGTNYNEQFF. V usage is TRBV7-3 and J usage is TRBJ2-1; TCRdb calls TRBD2, which cannot be checked without DNA. This CDR3 has 15 amino acids. The germline V gene encodes CDR1 SGHTA and CDR2 FQGTGA.

The genes are TRBV7-9 and TRBJ2-2; TCRdb calls TRBD1, which cannot be checked without DNA. The CDR3 runs to 15 residues. Germline CDR1 SEHNR, CDR2 FQNEAQ (reference sequence). This CDR3 reads CASSQQGVATGELFF. The variable domain in full, with the rest retrieved from reference TRBV7-9 and TRBJ2-2, is DTGVSQNPRHKITKRGQNVTFRCDPISEHNRLYWYRQTLGQGPEFLTYFQNEAQLEKSRLLSDRFSAERPKGSFSTLEIQRTEQGDSAMYLCASSQQGVATGELFFGEGSRLTVL.

The V and J genes are TRBV27 and TRBJ1-5. The V gene's germline CDR1 is MNHEY and CDR2 SMNVEV (reference sequence). CDR3 length equals 12 residues. This chain's CDR3 is CASSFINQPQHF.

This chain joins TRBV29-1 and TRBJ2-7; TCRdb selects TRBD1, and the lack of DNA leaves this call unchecked. The CDR3 sequence is 12 residues long. CDR1 is SQVTM and CDR2 is ANQGSEA in the germline V gene. Here the CDR3 reads CSVGDSAYEQYF.

The gene calls are TRBV12-3 or TRBV12-4 and TRBJ1-5; the TRBD1 assignment by TCRdb is unverifiable without DNA. The CDR3 covers 15 residues. CDR3 amino acids: CASSLEGGFTGIQHF.